At least ten counts were recorded for the clone carrying this T cell receptor beta chain. Its antigen is still unknown. The data stem from a study of spatial heterogeneity in lung cancer. Study-wide background: Sequence detection consistently recorded a greater number of beta-chain than alpha-chain sequences.

This sample's time point: sample taken at primary tumor resection. TCRs were sequenced from unsorted whole RNA of tumor, nontumor lung or PBMC. MiXCR, run by TCRdb on the 5' RACE reads, gives a single entry per CDR3 protein. The sample includes 15,000 to 20,000 distinct CDR3 sequences, 6.5% seen only once; the top ten take approximately 3.7%. The CDR3 length is 14 residues. V lost 2 bases and J 3 bases, leaving 12 bases between the germline ends. CDR1 SGHDT and CDR2 YYEEEE come from the germline V gene. Overall study findings and caveats: The study found that expanded intratumoral alpha and beta TCR counts tracked tumor mutation counts. The estimate shows that only 5.5% to 8.5% of tumor T cells were covered for alpha and around 13% for beta chains.

The receptor's source is a female donor with early-stage non-small cell lung cancer. The V and J genes are TRBV5-6 and TRBJ2-7, with D perhaps matching TRBD2 (5 bases). The sample consisted of lung tumor tissue, taken at surgery. CDR3 nucleotide sequence: TGTGCCAGCAGCTTTTCAGGAGGAAACTACGAGCAGTACTTC. This gives the protein CASSFSGGNYEQYF.